The clone carrying this T cell receptor beta chain turned up a few times. The antigen remains undetermined. Among the participants, healthy controls were blood bank volunteers in Maryland, USA. The CDR3 sequence is 18 residues long. The germline V gene encodes CDR1 SGHAT and CDR2 FQNNGV. Trimming stripped 1 base from V and 0 bases from J, with 13 bases between. This specimen belongs to a study of neurological immune-mediated disorders. Study observations and caveats: TCR clonal expansion peaked in HTLV-1-associated myelopathy patients and was lowest in multiple sclerosis patients. None of the CDR3 amino acid sequences in expanded clones turned up in more than one subject, which points to private repertoires in all groups.

Every sequencing run generated in excess of 180 million TCR-beta sequences. These sequences covered 15-18 subjects. TCRdb itself ran the 5' RACE reads through MiXCR, one entry per CDR3 protein. The sample includes around 78,000 distinct CDR3 sequences, over 15% of them seen just once. The genes are TRBV11-2 and TRBJ1-6; unclear D gene. The TCR sequence derives from a woman aged 40 to 50 in good health. The sample comprised PBMCs. CDR3 DNA: TGTGCCAGCAGCTTAGGGCTGGACGGGAGCTCCTATAATTCACCCCTCCACTTT. This gives the protein CASSLGLDGSSYNSPLHF.